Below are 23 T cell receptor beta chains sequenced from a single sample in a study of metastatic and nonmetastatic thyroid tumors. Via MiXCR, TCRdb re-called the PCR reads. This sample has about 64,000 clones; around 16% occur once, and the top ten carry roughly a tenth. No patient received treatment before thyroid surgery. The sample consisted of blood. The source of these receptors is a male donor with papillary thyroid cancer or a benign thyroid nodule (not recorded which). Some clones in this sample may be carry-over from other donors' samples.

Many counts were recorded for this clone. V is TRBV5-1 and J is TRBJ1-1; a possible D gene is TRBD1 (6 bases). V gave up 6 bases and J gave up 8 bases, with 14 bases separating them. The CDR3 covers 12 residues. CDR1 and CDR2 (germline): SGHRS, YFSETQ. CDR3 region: CASKGGSGEAFF. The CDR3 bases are TGCGCCAGCAAAGGGGGTTCAGGAGAAGCTTTCTTT. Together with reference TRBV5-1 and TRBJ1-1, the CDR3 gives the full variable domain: KAGVTQTPRYLIKTRGQQVTLSCSPISGHRSVSWYQQTPGQGLQFLFEYFSETQRNKGNFPGRFSGRQFSNSRSEMNVSTLELGDSALYLCASKGGSGEAFFGQGTRLTVV.

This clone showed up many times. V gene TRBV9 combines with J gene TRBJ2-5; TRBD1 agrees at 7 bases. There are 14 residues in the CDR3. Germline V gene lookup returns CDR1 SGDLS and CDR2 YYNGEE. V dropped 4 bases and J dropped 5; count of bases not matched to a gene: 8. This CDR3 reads CASSSATGQETQYF. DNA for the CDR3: TGTGCCAGCAGCTCGGCGACAGGGCAGGAGACCCAGTACTTC. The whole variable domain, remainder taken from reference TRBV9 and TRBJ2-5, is DSGVTQTPKHLITATGQRVTLRCSPRSGDLSVYWYQQSLDQGLQFLIQYYNGEERAKGNILERFSAQQFPDLHSELNLSSLELGDSALYFCASSSATGQETQYFGPGTRLLVL.

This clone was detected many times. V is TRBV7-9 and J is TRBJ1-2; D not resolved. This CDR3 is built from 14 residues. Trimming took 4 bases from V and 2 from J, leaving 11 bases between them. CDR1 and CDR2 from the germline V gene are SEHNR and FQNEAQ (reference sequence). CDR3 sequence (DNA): TGTGCCAGCAGCTCGACTCTCTCCAACTATGGCTACACCTTC. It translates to CASSSTLSNYGYTF.

This CDR3 is CASSLYGQGAFYGYTF. The CDR3 DNA reads TGCGCCAGCAGCTTGTACGGGCAGGGGGCTTTCTATGGCTACACCTTC. The genes are TRBV5-1 and TRBJ1-2, with 8 bases aligning to TRBD1. The CDR3 spans 16 residues. The V segment lost 1 base and the J segment 4 bases; nucleotides outside the gene matches: 9. Germline CDR1 SGHRS, CDR2 YFSETQ.

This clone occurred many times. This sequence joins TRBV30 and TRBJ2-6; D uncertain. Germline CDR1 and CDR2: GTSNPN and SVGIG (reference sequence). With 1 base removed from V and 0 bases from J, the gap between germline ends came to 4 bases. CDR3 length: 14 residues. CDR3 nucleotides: TGTGCCTGGAGTGAAGTCTCTGGGGCCAACGTCCTGACTTTC. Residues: CAWSEVSGANVLTF.

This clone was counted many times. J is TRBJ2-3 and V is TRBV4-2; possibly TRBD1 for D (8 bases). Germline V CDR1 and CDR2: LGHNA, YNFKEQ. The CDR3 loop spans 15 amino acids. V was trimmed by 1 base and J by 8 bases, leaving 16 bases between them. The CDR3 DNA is TGTGCCAGCAGCCAAGTCCAACAGGGGGAGGGTACGCAGTATTTT. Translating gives CASSQVQQGEGTQYF.

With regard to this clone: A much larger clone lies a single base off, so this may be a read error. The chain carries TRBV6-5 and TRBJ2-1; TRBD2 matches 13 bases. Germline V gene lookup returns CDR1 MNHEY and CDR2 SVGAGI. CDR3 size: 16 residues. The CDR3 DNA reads TGTGCCAGCAGTTACTACGGGACTAGCGGGGCCAATGAGCATTTCTTC. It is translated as CASSYYGTSGANEHFF.

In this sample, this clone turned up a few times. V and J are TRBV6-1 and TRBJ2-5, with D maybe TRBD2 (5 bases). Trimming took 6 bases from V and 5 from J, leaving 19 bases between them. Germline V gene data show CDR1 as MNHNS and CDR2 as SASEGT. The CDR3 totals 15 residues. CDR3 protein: CASRTLPGFVETQYF. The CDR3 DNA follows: TGTGCCAGCAGAACATTACCGGGGTTTGTGGAGACCCAGTACTTC.

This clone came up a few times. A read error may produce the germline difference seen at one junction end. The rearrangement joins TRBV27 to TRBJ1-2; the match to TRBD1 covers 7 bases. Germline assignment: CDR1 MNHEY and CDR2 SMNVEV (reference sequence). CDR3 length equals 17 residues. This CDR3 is CAISPKSRQGWNYGYTF. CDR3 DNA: TGTGCCATCAGTCCAAAGTCGCGACAGGGATGGAACTATGGCTACACCTTC.

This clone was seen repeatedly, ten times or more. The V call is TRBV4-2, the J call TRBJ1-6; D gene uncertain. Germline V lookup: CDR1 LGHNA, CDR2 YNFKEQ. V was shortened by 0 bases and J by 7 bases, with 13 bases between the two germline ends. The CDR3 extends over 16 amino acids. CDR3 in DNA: TGTGCCAGCAGCCAAGATTACACTGGACTAAATTCACCCCTCCACTTT. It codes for CASSQDYTGLNSPLHF.

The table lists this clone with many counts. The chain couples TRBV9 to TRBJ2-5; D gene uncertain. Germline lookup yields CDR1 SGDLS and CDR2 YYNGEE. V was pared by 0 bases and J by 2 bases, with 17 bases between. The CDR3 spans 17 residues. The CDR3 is CASSVAGMGSPQETQYF. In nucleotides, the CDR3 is TGTGCCAGCAGCGTAGCGGGCATGGGGTCACCGCAAGAGACCCAGTACTTC.

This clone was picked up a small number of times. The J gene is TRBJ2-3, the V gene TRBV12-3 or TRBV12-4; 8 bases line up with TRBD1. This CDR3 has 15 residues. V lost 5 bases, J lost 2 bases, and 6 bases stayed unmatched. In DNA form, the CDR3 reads TGTGCCAGCAGTCATTGGGGACAGGCCACAGATACGCAGTATTTT. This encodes CASSHWGQATDTQYF.

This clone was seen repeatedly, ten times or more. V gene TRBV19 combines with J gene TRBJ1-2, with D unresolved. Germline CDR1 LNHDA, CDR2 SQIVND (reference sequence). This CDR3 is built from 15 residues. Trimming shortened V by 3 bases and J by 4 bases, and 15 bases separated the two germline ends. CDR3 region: CASSIPADPAYGYTF. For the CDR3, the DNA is TGTGCCAGTAGTATCCCGGCGGACCCCGCCTATGGCTACACCTTC.

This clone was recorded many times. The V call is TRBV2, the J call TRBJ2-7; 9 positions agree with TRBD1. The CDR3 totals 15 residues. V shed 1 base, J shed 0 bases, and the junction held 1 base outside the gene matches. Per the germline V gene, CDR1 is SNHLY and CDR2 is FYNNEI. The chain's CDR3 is CASSEVTGGSYEQYF. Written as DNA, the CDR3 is TGTGCCAGCAGTGAAGTGACAGGGGGCTCCTACGAGCAGTACTTC.

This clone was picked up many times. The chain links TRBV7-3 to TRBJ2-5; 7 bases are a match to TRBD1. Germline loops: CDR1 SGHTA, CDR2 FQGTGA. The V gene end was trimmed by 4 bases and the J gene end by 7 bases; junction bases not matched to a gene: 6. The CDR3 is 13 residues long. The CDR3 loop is CASSYRGSGTQYF. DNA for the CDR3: TGTGCCAGCAGCTACAGGGGATCCGGGACCCAGTACTTC.

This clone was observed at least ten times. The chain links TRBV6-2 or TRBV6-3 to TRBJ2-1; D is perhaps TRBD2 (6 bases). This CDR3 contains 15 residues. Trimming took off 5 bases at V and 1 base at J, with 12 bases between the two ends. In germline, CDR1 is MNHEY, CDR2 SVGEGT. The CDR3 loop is CASSRQEGSYNEQFF. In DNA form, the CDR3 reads TGTGCCAGCAGTCGCCAGGAGGGGTCCTACAATGAGCAGTTCTTC.

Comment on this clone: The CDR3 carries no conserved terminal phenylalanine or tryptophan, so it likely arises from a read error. The CDR3 loop is CASSYLAVTYNEQFP. The CDR3 DNA reads TGTGCCAGCAGTTACTTGGCCGTCACCTACAATGAGCAGTTCCCC. This chain connects TRBV6-2 or TRBV6-3 to TRBJ2-1, with unresolved D. Germline V gene lookup returns CDR1 MNHEY and CDR2 SVGEGT. Trimming cost V 1 base and J 2 bases, with 9 bases left between them. This CDR3 has 15 residues.

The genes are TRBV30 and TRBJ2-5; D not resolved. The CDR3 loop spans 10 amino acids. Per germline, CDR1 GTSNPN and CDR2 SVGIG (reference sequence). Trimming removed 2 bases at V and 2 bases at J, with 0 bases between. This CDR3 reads CAWSQETQYF. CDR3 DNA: TGTGCCTGGAGTCAAGAGACCCAGTACTTC.

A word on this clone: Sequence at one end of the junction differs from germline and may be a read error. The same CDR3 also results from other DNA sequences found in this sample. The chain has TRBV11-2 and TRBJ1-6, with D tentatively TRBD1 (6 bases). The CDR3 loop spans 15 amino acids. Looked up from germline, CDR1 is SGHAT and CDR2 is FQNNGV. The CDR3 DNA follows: TGTGCCAGCAGCTCCGGTACAGGGCGGAATTCTCCCCTCCACTTT. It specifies CASSSGTGRNSPLHF.

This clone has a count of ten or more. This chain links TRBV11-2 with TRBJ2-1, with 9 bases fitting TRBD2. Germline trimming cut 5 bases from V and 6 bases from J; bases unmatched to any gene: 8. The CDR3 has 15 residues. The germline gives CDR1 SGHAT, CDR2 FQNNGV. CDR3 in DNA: TGTGCCAGCAGCCCACGAGCGGGGGGTCCCAATGAGCAGTTCTTC. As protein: CASSPRAGGPNEQFF.

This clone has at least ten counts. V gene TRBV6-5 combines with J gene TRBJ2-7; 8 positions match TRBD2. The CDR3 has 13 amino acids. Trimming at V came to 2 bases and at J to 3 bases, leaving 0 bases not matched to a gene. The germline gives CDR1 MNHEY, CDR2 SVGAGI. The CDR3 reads CASSYTSGYEQYF. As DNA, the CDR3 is TGTGCCAGCAGTTACACTAGCGGCTACGAGCAGTACTTC.

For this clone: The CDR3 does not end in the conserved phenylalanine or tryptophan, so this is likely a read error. The CDR3 region has the DNA TGCGCCAGCAGCCCGGGGACATGGGGCGCCTACGAGCAGTACCTC. Its translation is CASSPGTWGAYEQYL. The chain links TRBV5-1 to TRBJ2-7, with D perhaps TRBD1 (6 bases). V shed 4 bases and J shed 2 bases, with 16 bases lying between them. Germline V gives CDR1 SGHRS, CDR2 YFSETQ. The CDR3 spans 15 residues.

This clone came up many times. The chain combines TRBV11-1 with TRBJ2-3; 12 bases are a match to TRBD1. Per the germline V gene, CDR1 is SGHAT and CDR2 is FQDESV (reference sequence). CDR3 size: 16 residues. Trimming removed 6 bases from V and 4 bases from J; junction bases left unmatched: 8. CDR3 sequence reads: CASRPGTGGEADTQYF. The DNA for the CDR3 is TGTGCCAGCAGACCCGGGACAGGGGGCGAGGCAGATACGCAGTATTTT.